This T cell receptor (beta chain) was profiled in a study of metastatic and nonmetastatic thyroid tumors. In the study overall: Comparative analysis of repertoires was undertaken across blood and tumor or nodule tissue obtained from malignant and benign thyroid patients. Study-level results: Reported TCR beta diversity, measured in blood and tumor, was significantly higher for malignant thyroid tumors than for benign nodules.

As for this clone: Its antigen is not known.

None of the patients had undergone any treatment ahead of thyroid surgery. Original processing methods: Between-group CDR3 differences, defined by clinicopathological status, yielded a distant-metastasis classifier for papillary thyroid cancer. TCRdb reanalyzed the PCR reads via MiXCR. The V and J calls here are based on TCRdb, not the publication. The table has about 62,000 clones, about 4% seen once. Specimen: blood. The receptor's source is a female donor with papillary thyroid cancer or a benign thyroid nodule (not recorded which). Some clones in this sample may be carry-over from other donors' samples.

The CDR3: CASSGGRGSSGNTIYF. The CDR3 DNA reads TGTGCCAGCAGCGGGGGTCGGGGAAGCTCTGGAAACACCATATATTTT. The rearrangement links TRBV5-4 to TRBJ1-3; weak D call: TRBD1 (5 bases). Per the germline V gene, CDR1 is SGHNT and CDR2 is YYREEE (reference sequence). V was cut by 4 bases and J by 0 bases, with 14 bases left in between. The CDR3 runs to 16 residues.